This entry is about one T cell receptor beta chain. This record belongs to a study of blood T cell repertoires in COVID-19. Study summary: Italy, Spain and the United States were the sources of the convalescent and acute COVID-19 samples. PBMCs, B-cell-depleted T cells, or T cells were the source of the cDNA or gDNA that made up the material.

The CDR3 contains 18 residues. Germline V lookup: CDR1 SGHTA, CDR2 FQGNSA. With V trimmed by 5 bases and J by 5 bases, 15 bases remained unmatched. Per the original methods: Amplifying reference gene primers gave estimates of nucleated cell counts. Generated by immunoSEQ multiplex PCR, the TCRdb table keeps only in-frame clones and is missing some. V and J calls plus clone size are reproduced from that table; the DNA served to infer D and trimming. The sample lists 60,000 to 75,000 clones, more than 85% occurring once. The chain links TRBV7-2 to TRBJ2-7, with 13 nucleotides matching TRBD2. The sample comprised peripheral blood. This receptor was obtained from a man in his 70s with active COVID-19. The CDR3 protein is CASSALVGTSGNFHEQYF. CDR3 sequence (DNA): TGTGCCAGCAGCGCCCTGGTGGGGACTAGCGGGAATTTCCACGAGCAGTACTTC.